The 8 T cell receptor beta chains below all came from one sample that was sequenced in a study of CD8 T cells in ankylosing spondylitis. General observations from the study: The study identified a TCR beta motif of eight highly homologous variants that appeared characteristic of ankylosing spondylitis blood.

Each CDR3 protein gets one entry after TCRdb re-called the 5' RACE reads with MiXCR. Found here are roughly 700,000 distinct CDR3 sequences, around 19% of them singletons; the top ten hold around 19%. No antigen is known for these receptors. Material for sequencing was blood, either unsorted or a sorted T cell fraction (not recorded which). Receptors were obtained from a male donor with ankylosing spondylitis.

In this sample, this clonotype turned up a few times. The chain joins TRBV28 to TRBJ2-7; 7 bases fit TRBD1. The CDR3 contains 14 residues. The germline V gene encodes CDR1 MDHEN and CDR2 SYDVKM. V was pared by 3 bases and J by 1 base, with 3 bases of the junction left unmatched. CDR3 sequence (DNA): TGTGCCAGCAGTTTTGTACAGGGGTCCTACGAGCAGTACTTC. Its translation is CASSFVQGSYEQYF.

This clonotype appeared many times. This rearrangement joins TRBV12-3 or TRBV12-4 to TRBJ1-6, with D perhaps matching TRBD1 (6 bases). The V end lost 5 bases, the J end lost 6 bases, and 8 bases lay between the germline ends. CDR3 length: 13 residues. The CDR3 reads CASSQQGNSPLHF. CDR3 nucleotide sequence: TGTGCCAGCAGTCAACAGGGTAATTCACCCCTCCACTTT.

The V call is TRBV6-1, the J call TRBJ1-2; TRBD1 is a possible D gene (5 bases). Per germline, CDR1 MNHNS and CDR2 SASEGT. This CDR3 spans 15 amino acids. Trimming left V 2 bases short and J 4 bases short, with 14 bases between. CDR3 region: CASSEWTSRSYGYTF. In DNA form, the CDR3 reads TGTGCCAGCAGTGAATGGACATCCCGATCCTATGGCTACACCTTC.

This clonotype has at least ten counts. The chain couples TRBV6-2 or TRBV6-3 to TRBJ2-1; no clear D. The germline CDR1 and CDR2 sequences are MNHEY and SVGEGT. V was shortened by 6 bases and J by 2 bases, with 8 bases between the two germline ends. CDR3 length: 13 amino acids. The CDR3 DNA is TGTGCCAGCAGCTCCTCCCCCTACAATGAGCAGTTCTTC. Translated: CASSSSPYNEQFF.

The chain links TRBV4-2 to TRBJ1-5; possible D gene TRBD1, 5 bases. V lost 1 base to trimming and J lost 1 base, with 8 bases between them. CDR3 size: 15 residues. CDR1 LGHNA and CDR2 YNFKEQ come from the germline V gene. CDR3 coding DNA: TGTGCCAGCAGCCAAGGGGGGGTGAGCAATCAGCCCCAGCATTTT. This translates into CASSQGGVSNQPQHF.

V is TRBV7-3 and J is TRBJ2-7; 7 bases agree with TRBD2. The CDR3 extends over 15 amino acids. Trimming took 5 bases from V and 2 from J; bases not matched to a gene: 9. CDR1 SGHTA and CDR2 FQGTGA come from the germline V gene. The CDR3 loop reads CASSPGRESPYEQYF. CDR3 coding DNA: TGTGCCAGCAGCCCGGGGCGGGAGAGTCCCTACGAGCAGTACTTC.

This clonotype was picked up many times. The chain has TRBV12-3 or TRBV12-4 and TRBJ2-2, with D maybe TRBD2 (6 bases). Between the trimmed V and J ends, which lost 2 bases and 0 bases, there was a span of 10 bases. CDR3 length: 16 residues. CDR3 nucleotide sequence: TGTGCCAGCAGTTTAAGGGGAGGAACGAACACCGGGGAGCTGTTTTTT. Translated, it gives CASSLRGGTNTGELFF.

The V and J genes are TRBV29-1 and TRBJ1-2; a weak D match, TRBD1 (5 bases). V lost 0 bases to trimming and J lost 4 bases, with 9 bases between them. Germline assignment: CDR1 SQVTM and CDR2 ANQGSEA. This CDR3 contains 13 residues. The CDR3 is CSVEESQGYGYTF. The CDR3 nucleotides read TGCAGCGTTGAAGAATCCCAGGGCTATGGCTACACCTTC. Looking up the rest from reference TRBV29-1 and TRBJ1-2 gives the full variable domain: SAVISQKPSRDICQRGTSLTIQCQVDSQVTMMFWYRQQPGQSLTLIATANQGSEATYESGFVIDKFPISRPNLTFSTLTVSNMSPEDSSIYLCSVEESQGYGYTFGSGTRLTVV.